This is a list of T cell receptor beta chains from one sample in a study of blood T cell repertoires in COVID-19. Repertoires were generated with immunoSEQ multiplex PCR, while TCRdb's copy carries only in-frame clones and drops some. The sample lists under 150,000 clones; around three quarters were seen once. The sample taken for sequencing was peripheral blood. These receptors were taken from a man at least 80 years old with acute or convalescent COVID-19. The CDR3 runs from the conserved cysteine through the conserved F or W. Each record gives: V gene, clone size, J gene, D gene, CDR3 protein, CDR3 DNA. The D gene is left open where the match is weak. Clone size, where shown, is once, few, many, or a class for clones that have expanded.

TRBV4-1	NA	TRBJ1-5	TRBD1	CASSQGDRDSQPQHF	TGCGCCAGCAGCCAAGGGGACAGGGACAGCCAGCCCCAGCATTTT
TRBV12-3/TRBV12-4	NA	TRBJ2-6	NA	CASSNAGANVLTF	TGTGCCAGTAGCAACGCTGGGGCCAACGTCCTGACTTTC
TRBV7-6	NA	TRBJ2-3	NA	CASSRGQNTDTQYF	TGTGCCAGCAGCCGCGGACAGAACACAGATACGCAGTATTTT
TRBV19	NA	TRBJ2-7	TRBD2	CASSTAGDEQYF	TGTGCCAGTAGTACCGCGGGGGACGAGCAGTACTTC
TRBV19	NA	TRBJ1-3	NA	CASRLGAGQGGNTIYF	TGTGCCAGTAGATTGGGGGCCGGACAAGGTGGAAACACCATATATTTT
TRBV6-2/TRBV6-3	NA	TRBJ1-1	NA	CASSYPKVGGRMNTEAFF	TGTGCCAGCAGTTACCCGAAGGTCGGGGGTCGGATGAACACTGAAGCTTTCTTT
TRBV7-2	few	TRBJ2-6	NA	CASRPLSSGANVLTF	TGTGCCAGCAGACCTCTATCCTCTGGGGCCAACGTCCTGACTTTC
TRBV4-1	NA	TRBJ1-6	TRBD1	CASSLRQGNESPLHF	TGCGCCAGCAGCCTTAGACAGGGAAATGAATCACCCCTCCACTTT
TRBV18	NA	TRBJ1-2	TRBD1	CASSRTGVPGYTF	TGTGCCAGCTCTCGGACAGGGGTCCCCGGCTACACCTTC
TRBV7-3	NA	TRBJ2-1	TRBD2	CASSLERGNNEQFF	TGTGCCAGCAGCTTAGAGCGGGGAAACAATGAGCAGTTCTTC
TRBV5-1	NA	TRBJ1-2	TRBD1	CASSPLTGGGLYGYTF	TGCGCCAGCAGCCCGTTGACAGGGGGCGGCCTATATGGCTACACCTTC
TRBV28	once	TRBJ1-2	NA	CASSSLDGLQPGYGYTF	TGTGCCAGCAGTTCCCTGGACGGACTCCAGCCGGGCTATGGCTACACCTTC
TRBV4-2	once	TRBJ2-3	TRBD2	CASSQRLSTSGGSPSTDTQYF	TGTGCCAGCAGCCAACGCCTCAGCACTAGCGGGGGGTCACCTAGCACAGATACGCAGTATTTT
TRBV4-1	NA	TRBJ2-5	NA	CASSQDLWGGPQETQYF	TGCGCCAGCAGCCAGGATCTCTGGGGGGGCCCTCAAGAGACCCAGTACTTC